This T cell receptor beta chain was captured by sequencing in a study of shared clonotypes between healthy human individuals. Findings and caveats of the study: Measured sharing among donors was expected to vary with sequencing depth. Naive subsets typically showed greater estimated richness than memory subsets.

The V and J ends lost 1 base and 1 base respectively, with 10 bases between them. The CDR3 totals 16 residues. Germline V gives CDR1 PRHDT, CDR2 FYEKMQ (reference sequence). The naive CD8 population came from CD45RO-negative cells selected for CCR7, without terminally differentiated effector memory CD45RA+ cells. Healthy HIV-negative adults without recent acute infections or vaccinations served as donors. Regarding this clone: The antigen is undetermined.

The assay was immunoSEQ multiplex PCR, and TCRdb's table has in-frame clones only and misses some. The sample consists of about 2 million clones, approximately 95% of them appearing once. The chain is built from TRBV13 and TRBJ2-2; TRBD2 is a possible D gene (7 bases). The material sequenced was naive CD8+ T cells sorted from blood. This sequence originates from a man aged 18-30 years in good health. The CDR3 spells CASSLAGGENTGELFF. As DNA, the CDR3 is TGTGCCAGCAGCTTAGCGGGGGGCGAGAACACCGGGGAGCTGTTTTTT.